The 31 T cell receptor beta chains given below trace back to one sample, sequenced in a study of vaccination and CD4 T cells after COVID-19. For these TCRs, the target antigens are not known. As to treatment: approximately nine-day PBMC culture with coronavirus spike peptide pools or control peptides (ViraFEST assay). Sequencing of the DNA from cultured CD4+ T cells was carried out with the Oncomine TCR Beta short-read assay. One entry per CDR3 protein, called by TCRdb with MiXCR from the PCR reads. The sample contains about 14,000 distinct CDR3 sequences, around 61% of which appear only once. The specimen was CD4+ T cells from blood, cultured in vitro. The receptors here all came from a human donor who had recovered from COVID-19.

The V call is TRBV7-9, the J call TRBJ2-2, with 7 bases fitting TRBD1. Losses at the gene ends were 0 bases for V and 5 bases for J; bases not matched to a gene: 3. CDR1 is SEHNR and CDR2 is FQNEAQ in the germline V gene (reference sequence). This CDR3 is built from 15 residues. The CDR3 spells CASSLAGGATGELFF. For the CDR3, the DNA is TGTGCCAGCAGCTTAGCAGGGGGCGCGACCGGGGAGCTGTTTTTT.

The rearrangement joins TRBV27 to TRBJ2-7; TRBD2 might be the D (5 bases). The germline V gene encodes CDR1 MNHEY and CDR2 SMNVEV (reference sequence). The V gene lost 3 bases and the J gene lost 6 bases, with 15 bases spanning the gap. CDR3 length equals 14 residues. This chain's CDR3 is CASSLGRDRVEQYF. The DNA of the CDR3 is TGTGCCAGCAGTTTGGGCCGGGATCGTGTCGAGCAGTACTTC.

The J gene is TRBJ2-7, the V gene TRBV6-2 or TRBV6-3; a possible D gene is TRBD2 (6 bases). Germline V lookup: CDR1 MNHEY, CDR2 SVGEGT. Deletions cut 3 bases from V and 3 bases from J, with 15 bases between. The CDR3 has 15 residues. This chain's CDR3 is CASSYTGAPLYEQYF. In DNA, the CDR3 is TGTGCCAGCAGTTATACGGGAGCGCCCCTCTACGAGCAGTACTTC.

The CDR3 reads CATSDPPSWAQHF. The CDR3, as DNA: TGTGCCACCAGTGACCCCCCTTCGTGGGCCCAGCATTTT. This chain connects TRBV24-1 to TRBJ1-5; D remains unclear. The CDR3 covers 13 residues. The V gene's germline CDR1 is KGHDR and CDR2 SFDVKD. V was clipped by 4 bases and J by 11 bases, with 14 bases between them.

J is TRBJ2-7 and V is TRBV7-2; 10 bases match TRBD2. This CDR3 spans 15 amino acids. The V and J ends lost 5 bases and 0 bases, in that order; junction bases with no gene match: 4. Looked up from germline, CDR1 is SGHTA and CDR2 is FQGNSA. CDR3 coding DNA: TGTGCCAGCAGCGAGGCTAGCGGGAGCTCCTACGAGCAGTACTTC. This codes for CASSEASGSSYEQYF.

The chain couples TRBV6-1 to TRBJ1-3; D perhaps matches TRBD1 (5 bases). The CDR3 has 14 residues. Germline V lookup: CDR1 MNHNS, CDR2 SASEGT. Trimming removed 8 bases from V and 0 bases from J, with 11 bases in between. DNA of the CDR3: TGTGCCAGCGGGGACTGGGACTCTGGAAACACCATATATTTT. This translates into CASGDWDSGNTIYF.

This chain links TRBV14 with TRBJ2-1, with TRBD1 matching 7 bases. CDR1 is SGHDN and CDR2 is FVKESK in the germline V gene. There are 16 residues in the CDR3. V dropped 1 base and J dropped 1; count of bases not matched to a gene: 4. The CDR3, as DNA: TGTGCCAGCAGCCAAGTGACAGGGATGTCCTACAATGAGCAGTTCTTC. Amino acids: CASSQVTGMSYNEQFF.

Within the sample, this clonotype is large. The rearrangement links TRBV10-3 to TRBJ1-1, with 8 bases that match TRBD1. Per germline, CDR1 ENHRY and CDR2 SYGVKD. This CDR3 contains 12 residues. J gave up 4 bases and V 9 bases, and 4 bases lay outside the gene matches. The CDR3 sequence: CAIGQGLTEAFF. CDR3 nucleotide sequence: TGTGCCATAGGACAGGGACTCACTGAAGCTTTCTTT.

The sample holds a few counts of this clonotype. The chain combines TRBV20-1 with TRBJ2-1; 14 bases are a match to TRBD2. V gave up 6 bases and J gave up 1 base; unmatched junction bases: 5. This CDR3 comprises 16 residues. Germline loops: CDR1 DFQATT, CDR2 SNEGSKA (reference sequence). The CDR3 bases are TGCAGTGCCCGGGGACTAGCGGGAGTTTCCTACAATGAGCAGTTCTTC. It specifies CSARGLAGVSYNEQFF.

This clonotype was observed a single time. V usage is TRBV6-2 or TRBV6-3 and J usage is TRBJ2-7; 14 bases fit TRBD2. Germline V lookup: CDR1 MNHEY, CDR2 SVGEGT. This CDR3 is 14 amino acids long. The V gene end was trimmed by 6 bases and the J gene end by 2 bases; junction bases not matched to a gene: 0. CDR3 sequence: CASRGLAGAYEQYF. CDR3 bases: TGTGCCAGCAGGGGACTAGCGGGAGCCTACGAGCAGTACTTC.

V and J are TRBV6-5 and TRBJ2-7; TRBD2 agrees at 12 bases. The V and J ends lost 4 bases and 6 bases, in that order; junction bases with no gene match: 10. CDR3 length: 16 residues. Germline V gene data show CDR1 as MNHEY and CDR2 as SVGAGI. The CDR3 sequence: CASSSPTSGSASEQYF. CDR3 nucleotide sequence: TGTGCCAGCAGTTCCCCGACTAGCGGGAGTGCTAGCGAGCAGTACTTC.

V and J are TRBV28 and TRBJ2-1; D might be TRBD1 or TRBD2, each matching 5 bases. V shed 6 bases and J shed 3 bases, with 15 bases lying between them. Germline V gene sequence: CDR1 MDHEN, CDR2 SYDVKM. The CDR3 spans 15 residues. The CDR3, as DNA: TGTGCCAGCAGAGGTTGGGGGATTGGCTACAATGAGCAGTTCTTC. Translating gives CASRGWGIGYNEQFF.

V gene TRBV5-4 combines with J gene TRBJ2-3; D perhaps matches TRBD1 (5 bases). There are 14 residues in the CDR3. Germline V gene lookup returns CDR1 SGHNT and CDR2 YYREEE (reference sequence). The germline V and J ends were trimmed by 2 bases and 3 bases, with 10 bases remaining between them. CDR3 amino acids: CASSFQGRTDTQYF. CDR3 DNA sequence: TGTGCCAGCAGCTTTCAGGGTCGGACAGATACGCAGTATTTT. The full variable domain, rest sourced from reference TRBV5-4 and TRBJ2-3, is ETGVTQSPTHLIKTRGQQVTLRCSSQSGHNTVSWYQQALGQGPQFIFQYYREEENGRGNFPPRFSGLQFPNYSSELNVNALELDDSALYLCASSFQGRTDTQYFGPGTRLTVL.

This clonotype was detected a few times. The CDR3 nucleotides read TGCAGTGCTAACAGGGACCGCTATGGCTACACCTTC. It yields the protein CSANRDRYGYTF. V is TRBV20-1 and J is TRBJ1-2, with a weak D call TRBD1 (6 bases). V lost 4 bases, J lost 4 bases, and 10 bases lay in between. The CDR3 has 12 amino acids. Looked up from germline, CDR1 is DFQATT and CDR2 is SNEGSKA (reference sequence).

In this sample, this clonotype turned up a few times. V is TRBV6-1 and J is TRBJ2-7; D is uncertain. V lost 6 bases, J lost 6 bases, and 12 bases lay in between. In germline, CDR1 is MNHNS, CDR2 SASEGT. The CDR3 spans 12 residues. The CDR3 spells CASSPRVGEQYF. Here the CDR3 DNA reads TGTGCCAGCAGCCCTAGAGTAGGCGAGCAGTACTTC.

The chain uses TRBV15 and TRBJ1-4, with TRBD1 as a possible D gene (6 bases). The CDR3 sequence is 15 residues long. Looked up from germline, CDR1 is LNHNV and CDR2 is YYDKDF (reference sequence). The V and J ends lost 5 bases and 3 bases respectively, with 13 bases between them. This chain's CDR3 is CATSEGDGSNEKLFF. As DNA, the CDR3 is TGTGCCACCAGCGAGGGGGATGGGTCTAATGAAAAACTGTTTTTT.

CDR3 bases: TGCAGTGCTAGGCCCGGGACCGAGCAGTACTTC. Translating it yields CSARPGTEQYF. This chain uses TRBV20-1 with TRBJ2-7; either TRBD1 or TRBD2 may fit D (5 bases each). Germline CDR1 and CDR2: DFQATT and SNEGSKA (reference sequence). The CDR3 consists of 11 residues. V was cut by 3 bases and J by 6 bases, with 9 bases left in between.

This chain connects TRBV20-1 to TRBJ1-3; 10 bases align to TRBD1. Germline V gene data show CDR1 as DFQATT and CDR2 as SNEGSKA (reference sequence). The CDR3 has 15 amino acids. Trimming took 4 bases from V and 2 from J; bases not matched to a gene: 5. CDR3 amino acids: CSANRQGAPGNTIYF. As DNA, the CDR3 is TGCAGTGCTAACCGACAGGGGGCTCCTGGAAACACCATATATTTT.

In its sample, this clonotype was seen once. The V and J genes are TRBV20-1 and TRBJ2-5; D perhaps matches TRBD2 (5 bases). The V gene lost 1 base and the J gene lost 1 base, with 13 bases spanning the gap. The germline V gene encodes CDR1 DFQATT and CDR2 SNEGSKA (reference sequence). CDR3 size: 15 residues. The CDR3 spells CSARVLARLQETQYF. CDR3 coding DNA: TGCAGTGCTAGAGTTCTAGCTAGACTCCAAGAGACCCAGTACTTC.

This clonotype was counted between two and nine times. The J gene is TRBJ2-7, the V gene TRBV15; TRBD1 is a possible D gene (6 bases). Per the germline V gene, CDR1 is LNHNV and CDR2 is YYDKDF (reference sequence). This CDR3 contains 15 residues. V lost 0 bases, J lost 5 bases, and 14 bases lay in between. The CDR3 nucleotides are TGTGCCACCAGCAGAGATCCTCAGGGGAACCACGAGCAGTACTTC. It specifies CATSRDPQGNHEQYF.

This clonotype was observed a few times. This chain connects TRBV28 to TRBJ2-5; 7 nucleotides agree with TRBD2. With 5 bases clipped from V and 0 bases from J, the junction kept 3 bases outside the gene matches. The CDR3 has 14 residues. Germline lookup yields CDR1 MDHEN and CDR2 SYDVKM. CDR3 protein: CASSALAYQETQYF. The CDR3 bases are TGTGCCAGCAGTGCACTAGCGTACCAAGAGACCCAGTACTTC.

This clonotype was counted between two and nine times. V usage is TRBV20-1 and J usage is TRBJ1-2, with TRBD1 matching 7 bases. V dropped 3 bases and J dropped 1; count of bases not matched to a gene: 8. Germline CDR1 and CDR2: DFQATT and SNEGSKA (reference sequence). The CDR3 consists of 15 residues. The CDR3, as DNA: TGCAGTGCTAGGGTCGTTGCAGGGGGTAACTATGGCTACACCTTC. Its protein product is CSARVVAGGNYGYTF.

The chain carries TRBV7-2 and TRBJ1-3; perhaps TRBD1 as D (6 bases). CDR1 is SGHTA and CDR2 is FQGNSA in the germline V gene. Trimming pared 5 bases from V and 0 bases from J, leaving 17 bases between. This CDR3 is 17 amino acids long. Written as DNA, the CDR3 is TGTGCCAGCAGCCCACCGGTTAGGGGGAGCTCTGGAAACACCATATATTTT. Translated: CASSPPVRGSSGNTIYF. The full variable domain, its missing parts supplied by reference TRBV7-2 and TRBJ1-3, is GAGVSQSPSNKVTEKGKDVELRCDPISGHTALYWYRQSLGQGLEFLIYFQGNSAPDKSGLPSDRFSAERTGGSVSTLTIQRTQQEDSAVYLCASSPPVRGSSGNTIYFGEGSWLTVV.

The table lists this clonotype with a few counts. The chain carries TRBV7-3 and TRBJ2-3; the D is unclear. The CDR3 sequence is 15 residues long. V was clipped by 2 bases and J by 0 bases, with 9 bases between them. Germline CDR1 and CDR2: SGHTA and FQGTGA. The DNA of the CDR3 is TGTGCCAGCAGCTTAGGCTTGTCTAGCACAGATACGCAGTATTTT. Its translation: CASSLGLSSTDTQYF. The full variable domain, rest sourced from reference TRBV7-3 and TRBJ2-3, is GAGVSQTPSNKVTEKGKYVELRCDPISGHTALYWYRQSLGQGPEFLIYFQGTGAADDSGLPNDRFFAVRPEGSVSTLKIQRTERGDSAVYLCASSLGLSSTDTQYFGPGTRLTVL.

The DNA for the CDR3 is TGTGCCAGCAGTTCATCGGGACCCCTCCTAAAGAATCAGCCCCAGCATTTT. Its protein is CASSSSGPLLKNQPQHF. The chain combines TRBV28 with TRBJ1-5; D may be TRBD1 (5 bases). Germline V gene data show CDR1 as MDHEN and CDR2 as SYDVKM. V lost 4 bases and J lost 4, with 20 bases in between. CDR3 length: 17 residues.

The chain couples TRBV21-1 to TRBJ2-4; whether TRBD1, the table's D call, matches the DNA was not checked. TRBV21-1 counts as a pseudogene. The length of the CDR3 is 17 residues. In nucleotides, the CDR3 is TGTGCCAGCAGCATCTCGGAACGGCCGGGAACAAAAAACATTCAGTACTTC. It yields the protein CASSISERPGTKNIQYF.

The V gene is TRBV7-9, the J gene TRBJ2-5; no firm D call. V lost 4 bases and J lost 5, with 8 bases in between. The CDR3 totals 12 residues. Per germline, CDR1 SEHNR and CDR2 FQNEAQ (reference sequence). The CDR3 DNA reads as TGTGCCAGCAGCTGGGCTAGGGAGACCCAGTACTTC. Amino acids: CASSWARETQYF.

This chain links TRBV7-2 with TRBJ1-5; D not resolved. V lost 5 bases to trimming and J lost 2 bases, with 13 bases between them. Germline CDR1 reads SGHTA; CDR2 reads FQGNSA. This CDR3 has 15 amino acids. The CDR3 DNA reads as TGTGCCAGCAGCCCAGGTGGGGTGCGCAATCAGCCCCAGCATTTT. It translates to CASSPGGVRNQPQHF.

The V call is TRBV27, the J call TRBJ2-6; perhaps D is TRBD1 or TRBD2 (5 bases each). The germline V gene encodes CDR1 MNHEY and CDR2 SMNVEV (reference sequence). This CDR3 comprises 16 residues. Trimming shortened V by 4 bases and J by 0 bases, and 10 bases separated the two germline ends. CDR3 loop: CASSSPRGSGANVLTF. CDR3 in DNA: TGTGCCAGCAGTTCACCGAGGGGCTCTGGGGCCAACGTCCTGACTTTC. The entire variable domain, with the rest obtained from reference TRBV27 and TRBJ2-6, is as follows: EAQVTQNPRYLITVTGKKLTVTCSQNMNHEYMSWYRQDPGLGLRQIYYSMNVEVTDKGDVPEGYKVSRKEKRNFPLILESPSPNQTSLYFCASSSPRGSGANVLTFGAGSRLTVL.

The CDR3 here is CASGTGTSGSRSYNEQFF. The CDR3 DNA follows: TGTGCCAGCGGTACCGGGACTAGCGGGTCCCGCTCCTACAATGAGCAGTTCTTC. The chain carries TRBV2 and TRBJ2-1, with 12 bases aligning to TRBD2. V shed 8 bases, J shed 0 bases, and the junction held 11 bases outside the gene matches. Per germline, CDR1 SNHLY and CDR2 FYNNEI. This CDR3 region has 18 residues.

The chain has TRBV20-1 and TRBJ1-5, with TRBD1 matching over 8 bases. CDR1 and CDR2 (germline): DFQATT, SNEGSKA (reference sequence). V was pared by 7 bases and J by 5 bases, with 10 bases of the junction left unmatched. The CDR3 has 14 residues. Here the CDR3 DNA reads TGCAGTGGTTGGACAGGGATGCGGTATCAGCCCCAGCATTTT. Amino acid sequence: CSGWTGMRYQPQHF.